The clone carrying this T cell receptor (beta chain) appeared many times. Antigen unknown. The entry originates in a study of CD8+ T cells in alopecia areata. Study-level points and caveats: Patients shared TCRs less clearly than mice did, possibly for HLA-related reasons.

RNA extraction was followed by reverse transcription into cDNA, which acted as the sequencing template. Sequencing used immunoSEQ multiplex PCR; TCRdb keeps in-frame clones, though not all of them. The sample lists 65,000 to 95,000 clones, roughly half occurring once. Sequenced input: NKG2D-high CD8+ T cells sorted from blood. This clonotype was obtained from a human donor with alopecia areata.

The CDR3 is CASSLGQALEQYF. The CDR3 DNA follows: TGTGCCAGCAGCTTGGGACAGGCGTTGGAGCAGTACTTC. The chain is built from TRBV7-8 and TRBJ2-7; 8 nucleotides agree with TRBD1. The CDR3 has 13 amino acids. V was pared by 3 bases and J by 7 bases, with 5 bases of the junction left unmatched. Germline-derived CDR1 and CDR2 are SGHVS and FQNEAQ.